This TCR beta chain was sequenced in a study of cytomegalovirus exposure and HLA in healthy donors. The donors (healthy individuals) were bone marrow donors. This clone appeared once. With 5 bases clipped from V and 1 base from J, the junction kept 5 bases outside the gene matches. This CDR3 spans 15 amino acids. CDR1 and CDR2 (germline): SGHTA, FQGTGA. This PCR relied on a set of 60 Vbeta primers and 13 Jbeta primers. Using immunoSEQ multiplex PCR, the repertoire was profiled, and TCRdb retains in-frame clones only, with some absent. The sample includes approximately 140,000 clones, around 73% seen only once; the top ten take around 1.5%.

The sequencing sample was made of PBMCs. This TCR was recovered from a female donor in good health and CMV-seronegative. V gene TRBV7-3 combines with J gene TRBJ1-1, with 9 bases lining up with TRBD1. The chain's CDR3 is CASSPGDRANTEAFF. CDR3 in DNA: TGTGCCAGCAGCCCCGGGGACAGGGCGAACACTGAAGCTTTCTTT.